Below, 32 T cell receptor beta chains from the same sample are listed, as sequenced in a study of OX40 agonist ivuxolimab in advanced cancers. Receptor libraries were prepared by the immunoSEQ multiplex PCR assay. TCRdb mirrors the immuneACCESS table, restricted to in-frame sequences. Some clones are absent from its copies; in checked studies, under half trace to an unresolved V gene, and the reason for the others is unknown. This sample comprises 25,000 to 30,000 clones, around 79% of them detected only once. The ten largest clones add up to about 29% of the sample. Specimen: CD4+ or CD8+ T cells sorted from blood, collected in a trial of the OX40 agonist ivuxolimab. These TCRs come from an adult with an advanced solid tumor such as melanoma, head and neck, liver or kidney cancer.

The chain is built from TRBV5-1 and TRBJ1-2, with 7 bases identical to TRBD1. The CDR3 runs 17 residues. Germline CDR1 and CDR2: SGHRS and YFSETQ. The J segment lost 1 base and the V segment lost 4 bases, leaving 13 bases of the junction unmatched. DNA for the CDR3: TGCGCCAGCAGCACATGGACCGGGACAGACGATAACTATGGCTACACCTTC. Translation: CASSTWTGTDDNYGYTF.

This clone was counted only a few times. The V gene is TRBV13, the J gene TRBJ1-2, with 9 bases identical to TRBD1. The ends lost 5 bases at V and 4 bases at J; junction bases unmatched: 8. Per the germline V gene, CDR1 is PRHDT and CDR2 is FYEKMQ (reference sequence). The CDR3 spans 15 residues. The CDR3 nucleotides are TGTGCCAGCAGCGCGGGACAGGGTAACCTCTATGGCTACACCTTC. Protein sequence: CASSAGQGNLYGYTF.

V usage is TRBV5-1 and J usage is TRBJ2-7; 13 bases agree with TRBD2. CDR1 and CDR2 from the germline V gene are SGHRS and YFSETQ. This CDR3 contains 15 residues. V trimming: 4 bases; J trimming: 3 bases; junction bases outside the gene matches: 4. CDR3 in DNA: TGCGCCAGCAGCCCCGGACTAGCGGGAGTCTACGAGCAGTACTTC. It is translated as CASSPGLAGVYEQYF.

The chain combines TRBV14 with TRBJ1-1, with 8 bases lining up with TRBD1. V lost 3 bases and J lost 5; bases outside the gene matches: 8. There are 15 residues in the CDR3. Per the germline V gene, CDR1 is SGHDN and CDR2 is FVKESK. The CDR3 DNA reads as TGTGCCAGCAGCCACCGGACAGGGTGGGGAACTGAAGCTTTCTTT. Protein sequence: CASSHRTGWGTEAFF.

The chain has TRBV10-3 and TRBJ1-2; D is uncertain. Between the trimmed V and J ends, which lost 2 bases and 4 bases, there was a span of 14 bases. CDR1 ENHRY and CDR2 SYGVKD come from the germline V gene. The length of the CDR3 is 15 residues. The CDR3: CAISEAMSVFYGYTF. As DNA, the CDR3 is TGTGCCATCAGTGAGGCGATGTCGGTCTTCTATGGCTACACCTTC.

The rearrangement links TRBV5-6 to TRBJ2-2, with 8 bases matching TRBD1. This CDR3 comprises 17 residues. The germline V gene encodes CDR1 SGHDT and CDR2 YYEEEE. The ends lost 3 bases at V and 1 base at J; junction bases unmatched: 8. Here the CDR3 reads CASSSLTGTGNTGELFF. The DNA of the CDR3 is TGTGCCAGCAGCTCACTAACTGGGACAGGGAACACCGGGGAGCTGTTTTTT.

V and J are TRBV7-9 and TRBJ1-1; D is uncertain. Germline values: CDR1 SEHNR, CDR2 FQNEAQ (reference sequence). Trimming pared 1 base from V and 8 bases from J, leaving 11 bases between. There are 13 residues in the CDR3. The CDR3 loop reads CASSLVPAGEAFF. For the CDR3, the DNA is TGTGCCAGCAGCTTAGTCCCTGCCGGAGAAGCTTTCTTT.

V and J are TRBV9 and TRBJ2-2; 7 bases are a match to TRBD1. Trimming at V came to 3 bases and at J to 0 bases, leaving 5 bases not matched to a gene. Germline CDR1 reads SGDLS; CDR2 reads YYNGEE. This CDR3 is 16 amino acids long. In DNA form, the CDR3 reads TGTGCCAGCAGCGACTCAGGGGGATCGAACACCGGGGAGCTGTTTTTT. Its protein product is CASSDSGGSNTGELFF.

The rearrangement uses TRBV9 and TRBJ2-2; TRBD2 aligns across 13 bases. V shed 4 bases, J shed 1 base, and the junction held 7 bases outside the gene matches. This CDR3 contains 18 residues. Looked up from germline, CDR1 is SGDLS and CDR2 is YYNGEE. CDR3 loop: CASSLRTSGGMNTGELFF. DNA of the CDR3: TGTGCCAGCAGCCTACGGACTAGCGGGGGAATGAACACCGGGGAGCTGTTTTTT.

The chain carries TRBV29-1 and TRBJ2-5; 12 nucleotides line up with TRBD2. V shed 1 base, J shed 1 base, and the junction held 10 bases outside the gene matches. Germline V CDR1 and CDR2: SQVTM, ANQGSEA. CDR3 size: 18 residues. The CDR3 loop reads CSVEVVGLAGGGQETQYF. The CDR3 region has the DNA TGCAGCGTTGAAGTCGTCGGGCTAGCGGGAGGGGGCCAAGAGACCCAGTACTTC.

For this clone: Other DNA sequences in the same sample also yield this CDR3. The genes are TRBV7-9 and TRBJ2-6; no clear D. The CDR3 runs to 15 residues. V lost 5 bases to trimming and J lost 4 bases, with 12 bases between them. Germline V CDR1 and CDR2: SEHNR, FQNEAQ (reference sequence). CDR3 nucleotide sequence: TGTGCCAGCAGCCCTCCGACTTCAGGGGCCAACGTCCTGACTTTC. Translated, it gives CASSPPTSGANVLTF.

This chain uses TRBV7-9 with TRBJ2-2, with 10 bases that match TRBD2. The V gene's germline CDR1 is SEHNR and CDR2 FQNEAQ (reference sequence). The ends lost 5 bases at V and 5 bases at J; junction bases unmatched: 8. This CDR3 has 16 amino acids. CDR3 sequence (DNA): TGTGCCAGCAGCGCGCTCGGGACTAGCGAAACCGGGGAGCTGTTTTTT. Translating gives CASSALGTSETGELFF. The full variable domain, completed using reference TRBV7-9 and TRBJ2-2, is DTGVSQNPRHKITKRGQNVTFRCDPISEHNRLYWYRQTLGQGPEFLTYFQNEAQLEKSRLLSDRFSAERPKGSFSTLEIQRTEQGDSAMYLCASSALGTSETGELFFGEGSRLTVL.

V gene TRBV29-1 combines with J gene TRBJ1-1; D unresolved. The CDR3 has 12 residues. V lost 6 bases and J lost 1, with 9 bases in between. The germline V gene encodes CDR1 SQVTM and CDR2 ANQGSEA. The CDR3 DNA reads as TGCAGCGTGCCCCTTCCGAACACTGAAGCTTTCTTT. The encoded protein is CSVPLPNTEAFF.

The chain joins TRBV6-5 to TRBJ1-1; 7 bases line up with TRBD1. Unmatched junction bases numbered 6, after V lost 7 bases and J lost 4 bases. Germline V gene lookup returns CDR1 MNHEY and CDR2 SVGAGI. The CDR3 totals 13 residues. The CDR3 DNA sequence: TGTGCCAGCATTATCCCAGGGGGCACTGAAGCTTTCTTT. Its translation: CASIIPGGTEAFF.

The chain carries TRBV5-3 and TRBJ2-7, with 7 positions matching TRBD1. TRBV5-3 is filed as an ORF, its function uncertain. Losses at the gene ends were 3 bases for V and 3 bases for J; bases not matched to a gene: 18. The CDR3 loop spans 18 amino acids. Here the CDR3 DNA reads TGTGCCAGAAGCTCAGCTAGAACAGGGGATGGACTGCGCTACGAGCAGTACTTC. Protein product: CARSSARTGDGLRYEQYF.

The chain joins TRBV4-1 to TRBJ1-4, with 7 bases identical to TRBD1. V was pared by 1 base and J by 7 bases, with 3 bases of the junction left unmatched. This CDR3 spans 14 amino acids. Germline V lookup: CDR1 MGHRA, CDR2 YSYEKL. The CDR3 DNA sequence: TGCGCCAGCAGCCAAGGAGGGGGCGGTGAAAAACTGTTTTTT. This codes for CASSQGGGGEKLFF.

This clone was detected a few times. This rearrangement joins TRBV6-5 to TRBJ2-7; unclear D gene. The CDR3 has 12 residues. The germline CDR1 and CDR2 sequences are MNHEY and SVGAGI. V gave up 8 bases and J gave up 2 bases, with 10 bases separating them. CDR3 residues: CASGLDAYEQYF. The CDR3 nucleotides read TGTGCCAGCGGCCTGGACGCCTACGAGCAGTACTTC.

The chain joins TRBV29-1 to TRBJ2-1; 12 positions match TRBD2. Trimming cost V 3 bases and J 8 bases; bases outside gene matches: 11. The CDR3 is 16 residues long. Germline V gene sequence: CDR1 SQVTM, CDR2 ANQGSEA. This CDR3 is CSVDPSGRASMDEQFF. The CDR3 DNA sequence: TGCAGCGTTGATCCTAGCGGGAGGGCCTCGATGGATGAGCAGTTCTTC.

In nucleotides, the CDR3 is TGTGCCAGCAGCCAAGGACTAGCCGGGGAGCAGTACTTC. It specifies CASSQGLAGEQYF. The V call is TRBV7-8, the J call TRBJ2-7; 8 bases map to TRBD2. The CDR3 runs to 13 residues. V lost 5 bases, J lost 7 bases, and 7 bases stayed unmatched. From germline, CDR1 is SGHVS and CDR2 FQNEAQ.

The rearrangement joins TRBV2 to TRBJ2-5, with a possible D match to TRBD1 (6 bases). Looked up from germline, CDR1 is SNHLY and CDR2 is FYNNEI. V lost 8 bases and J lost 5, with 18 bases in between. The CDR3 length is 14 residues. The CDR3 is CASRYYGTLETQYF. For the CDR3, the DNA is TGTGCCAGCCGATACTATGGGACATTGGAGACCCAGTACTTC.

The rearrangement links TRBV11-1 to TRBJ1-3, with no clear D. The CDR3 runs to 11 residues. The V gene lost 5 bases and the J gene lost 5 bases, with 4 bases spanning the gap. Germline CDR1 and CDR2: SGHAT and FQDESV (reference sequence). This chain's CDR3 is CASSSRNTIYF. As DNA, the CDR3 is TGTGCCAGCAGCAGCAGAAACACCATATATTTT.

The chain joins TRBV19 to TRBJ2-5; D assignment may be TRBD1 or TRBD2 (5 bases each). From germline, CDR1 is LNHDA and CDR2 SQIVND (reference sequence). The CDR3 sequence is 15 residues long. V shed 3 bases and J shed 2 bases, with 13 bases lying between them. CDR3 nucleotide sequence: TGTGCCAGTAGTATGTTTTTATGGGGGCAAGAGACCCAGTACTTC. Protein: CASSMFLWGQETQYF.

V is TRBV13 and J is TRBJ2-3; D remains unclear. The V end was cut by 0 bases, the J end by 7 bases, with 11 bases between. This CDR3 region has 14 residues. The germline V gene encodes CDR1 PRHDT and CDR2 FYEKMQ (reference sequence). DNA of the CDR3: TGTGCCAGCAGCTTAGGGTCTCCAGGACATACGCAGTATTTT. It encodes CASSLGSPGHTQYF.

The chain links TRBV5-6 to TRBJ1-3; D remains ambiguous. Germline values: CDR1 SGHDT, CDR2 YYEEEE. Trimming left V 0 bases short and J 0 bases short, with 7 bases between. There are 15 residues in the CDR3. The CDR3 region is CASSLGLSSGNTIYF. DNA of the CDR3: TGTGCCAGCAGCTTGGGACTGAGCTCTGGAAACACCATATATTTT.

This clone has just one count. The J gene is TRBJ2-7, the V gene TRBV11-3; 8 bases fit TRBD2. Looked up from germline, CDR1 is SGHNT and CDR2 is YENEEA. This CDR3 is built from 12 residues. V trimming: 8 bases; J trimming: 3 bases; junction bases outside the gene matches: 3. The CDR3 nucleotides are TGTGCCAGCCGGGGGGGCTTCTACGAGCAGTACTTC. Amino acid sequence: CASRGGFYEQYF.

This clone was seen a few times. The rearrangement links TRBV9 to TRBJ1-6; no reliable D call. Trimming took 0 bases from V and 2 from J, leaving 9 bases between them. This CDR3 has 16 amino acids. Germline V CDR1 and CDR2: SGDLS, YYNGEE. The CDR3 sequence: CASSVADKAYNSPLHF. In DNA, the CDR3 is TGTGCCAGCAGCGTAGCCGACAAAGCCTATAATTCACCCCTCCACTTT.

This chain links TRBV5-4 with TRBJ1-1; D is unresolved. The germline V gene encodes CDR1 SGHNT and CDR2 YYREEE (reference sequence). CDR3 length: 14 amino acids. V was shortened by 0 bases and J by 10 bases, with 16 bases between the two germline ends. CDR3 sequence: CASSLGAGVLGAFF. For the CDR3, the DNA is TGTGCCAGCAGCTTGGGGGCGGGAGTATTGGGAGCTTTCTTT.

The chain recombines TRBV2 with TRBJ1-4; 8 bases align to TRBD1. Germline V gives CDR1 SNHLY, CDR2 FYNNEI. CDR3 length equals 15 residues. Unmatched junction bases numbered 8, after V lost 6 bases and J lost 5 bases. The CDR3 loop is CASRDTGGRNEKLFF. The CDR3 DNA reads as TGTGCCAGCAGGGACACAGGGGGGAGGAATGAAAAACTGTTTTTT.

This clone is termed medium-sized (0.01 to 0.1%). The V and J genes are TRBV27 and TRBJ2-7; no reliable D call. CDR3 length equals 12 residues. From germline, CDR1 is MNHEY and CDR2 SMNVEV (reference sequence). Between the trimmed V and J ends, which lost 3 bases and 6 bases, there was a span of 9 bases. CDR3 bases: TGTGCCAGCAGTTTCATAGGGCGCGAGCAGTACTTC. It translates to CASSFIGREQYF.

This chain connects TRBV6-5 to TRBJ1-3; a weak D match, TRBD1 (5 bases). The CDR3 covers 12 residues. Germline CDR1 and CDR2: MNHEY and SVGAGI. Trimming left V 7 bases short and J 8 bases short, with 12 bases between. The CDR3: CASTRGWDTIYF. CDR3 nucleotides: TGTGCCAGCACTAGGGGTTGGGACACCATATATTTT.

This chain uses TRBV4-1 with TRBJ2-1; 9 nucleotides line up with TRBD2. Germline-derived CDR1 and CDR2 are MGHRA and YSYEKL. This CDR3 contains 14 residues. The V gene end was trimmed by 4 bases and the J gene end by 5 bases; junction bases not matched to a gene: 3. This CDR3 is CASSLGLANNEQFF. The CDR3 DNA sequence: TGCGCCAGCAGCCTGGGACTAGCAAACAATGAGCAGTTCTTC.

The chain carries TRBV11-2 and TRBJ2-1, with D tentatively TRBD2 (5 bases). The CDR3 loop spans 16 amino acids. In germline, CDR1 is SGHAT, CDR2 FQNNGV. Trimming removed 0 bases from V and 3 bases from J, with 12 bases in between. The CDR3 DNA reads TGTGCCAGCAGCTTAGATGCAGCGGAGTTCTACAATGAGCAGTTCTTC. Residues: CASSLDAAEFYNEQFF.